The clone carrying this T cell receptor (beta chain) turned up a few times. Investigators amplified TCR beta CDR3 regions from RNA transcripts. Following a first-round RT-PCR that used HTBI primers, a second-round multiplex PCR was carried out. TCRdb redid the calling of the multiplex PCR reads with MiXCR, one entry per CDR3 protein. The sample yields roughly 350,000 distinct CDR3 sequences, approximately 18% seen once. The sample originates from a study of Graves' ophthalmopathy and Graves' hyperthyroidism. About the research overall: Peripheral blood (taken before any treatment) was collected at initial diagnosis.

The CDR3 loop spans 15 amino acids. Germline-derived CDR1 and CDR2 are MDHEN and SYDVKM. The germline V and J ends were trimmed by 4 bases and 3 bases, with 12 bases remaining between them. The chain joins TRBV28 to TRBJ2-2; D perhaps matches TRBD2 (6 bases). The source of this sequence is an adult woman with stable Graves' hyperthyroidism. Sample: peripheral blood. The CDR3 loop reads CASSSPGADTGELFF. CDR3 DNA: TGTGCCAGCAGTTCACCGGGAGCTGACACCGGGGAGCTGTTTTTT.